This TCR beta chain was sequenced in a study of blood T cell repertoires in COVID-19. In the study's own analysis: Nucleated cell number was recorded as an estimate derived from reference gene primer amplification. This table comes from immunoSEQ multiplex PCR, and its TCRdb copy is limited to in-frame clones, with some not included. V, J and clone size are taken as reported in that table, and D and trimming were inferred from the DNA itself. Of about 97,000 clones in the sample, roughly nine tenths were seen once. Only one count was recorded for this clone. Trimming removed 5 bases from V and 6 bases from J, with 20 bases in between. Germline assignment: CDR1 SGHTA and CDR2 FQGNSA. This CDR3 has 16 residues.

What was sequenced was peripheral blood. V usage is TRBV7-2 and J usage is TRBJ2-1; a weak D match, TRBD2 (7 bases). The clonotype comes from a man aged 45-60 years with acute or convalescent COVID-19. CDR3 protein: CASSLKGVGGINEQFF. The CDR3 DNA sequence: TGTGCCAGCAGCCTAAAGGGGGTGGGAGGGATCAATGAGCAGTTCTTC.